This TCR beta chain was recovered during a study of shared clonotypes between healthy human individuals. The study, taken as a whole, reports: Larger estimated richness was generally seen in naive subsets than in memory subsets. Naive CD4 clonotypes overlapped across several donors at roughly 5.1%.

Note on this clone: Its antigen is unidentified.

The CDR3 is 12 residues long. Germline loops: CDR1 SGHRS, CDR2 YFSETQ. V was cut by 2 bases and J by 6 bases, with 6 bases left in between. The sorted-subset replicate PCRs were given roughly 200 ng DNA, which is approximately 30,000 T cell genomes. The method was immunoSEQ multiplex PCR; TCRdb's version includes in-frame clones alone and lacks a portion of them. This table holds about 2.4 million clones, 90% to 95% found once. The rearrangement joins TRBV5-1 to TRBJ2-1; no clear D gene. The sequenced sample was naive CD4+ T cells from PBMCs. Documented subset: CD45RA+ positively selected. The clonotype was recovered from a man aged 18 to 30 in good health. Some clones in this sample may be carry-over from other donors' samples. The CDR3 DNA reads TGCGCCAGCAGCTTATATTCCAATGAGCAGTTCTTC. It specifies CASSLYSNEQFF.